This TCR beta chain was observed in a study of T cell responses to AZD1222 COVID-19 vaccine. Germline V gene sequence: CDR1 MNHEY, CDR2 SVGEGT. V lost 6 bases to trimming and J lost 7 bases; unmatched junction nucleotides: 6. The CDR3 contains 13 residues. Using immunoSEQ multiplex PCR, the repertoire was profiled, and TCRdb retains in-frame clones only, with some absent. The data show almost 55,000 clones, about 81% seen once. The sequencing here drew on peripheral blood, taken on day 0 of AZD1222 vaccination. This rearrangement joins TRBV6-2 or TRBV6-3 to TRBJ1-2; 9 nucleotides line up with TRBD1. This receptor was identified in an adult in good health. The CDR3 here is CASSAGTGLGYTF. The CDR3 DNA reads TGTGCCAGCAGCGCCGGGACAGGGCTTGGCTACACCTTC.